The 27 T cell receptor beta chains reported below all come from one sample, sequenced in a study of early T cells in non-severe SARS-CoV-2 infection. Each CDR3 protein gets one entry after TCRdb re-called the 5' RACE reads with MiXCR. Among about 90,000 distinct CDR3 sequences listed, 13% to 15% were seen once. The sample was whole blood. These receptors all come from an adult who was a healthcare worker with PCR-confirmed SARS-CoV-2 infection or an uninfected control (not recorded which).

This clonotype has a handful of counts. The chain uses TRBV5-4 and TRBJ2-7; weak D call: TRBD2 (6 bases). CDR1 is SGHNT and CDR2 is YYREEE in the germline V gene (reference sequence). There are 13 residues in the CDR3. DNA for the CDR3: TGTGCCAGCAGCTTGGCCGGTGCGGGACGGACGTATGTC. It yields the protein CASSLAGAGRTYV.

In this sample, this clonotype turned up a few times. This chain links TRBV25-1 with TRBJ2-7; D is possibly TRBD1 or TRBD2 (7 bases each). Germline lookup yields CDR1 MGHDK and CDR2 SYGVNS. This CDR3 spans 14 amino acids. Trimming took off 4 bases at V and 1 base at J, with 11 bases between the two ends. CDR3 residues: CASSAQGGSYEQYF. In nucleotides, the CDR3 is TGTGCCAGCAGTGCCCAGGGGGGGTCCTACGAGCAGTACTTC.

This chain joins TRBV15 and TRBJ1-2; D is unresolved. The V gene lost 1 base and the J gene lost 5 bases, with 20 bases spanning the gap. The germline V gene encodes CDR1 LNHNV and CDR2 YYDKDF (reference sequence). This CDR3 has 17 amino acids. The chain's CDR3 is CATSRVPSGSQPYGYTF. As DNA, the CDR3 is TGTGCCACCAGCAGAGTCCCCAGTGGGTCCCAACCTTATGGCTACACCTTC. Supplemented by reference TRBV15 and TRBJ1-2, the full variable domain reads DAMVIQNPRYQVTQFGKPVTLSCSQTLNHNVMYWYQQKSSQAPKLLFHYYDKDFNNEADTPDNFQSRRPNTSFCFLDIRSPGLGDTAMYLCATSRVPSGSQPYGYTFGSGTRLTVV.

This clonotype was seen only a few times. The CDR3 DNA reads TGTGCCAGCAGCGGGGACAGTCGATTTCAGCCCCAGCATTTT. As protein: CASSGDSRFQPQHF. The rearrangement joins TRBV7-9 to TRBJ1-5; 7 bases are a match to TRBD1. J lost 6 bases, V lost 5 bases, and 7 bases had no gene match. This CDR3 spans 14 amino acids. Germline V CDR1 and CDR2: SEHNR, FQNEAQ (reference sequence).

A few counts support this clonotype. The rearrangement joins TRBV5-1 to TRBJ2-1, with 7 nucleotides matching TRBD2. Germline-derived CDR1 and CDR2 are SGHRS and YFSETQ. The CDR3 spans 14 residues. After removal of 1 base from V and 6 bases from J, the junction contained 4 bases not matched to a gene. CDR3 protein: CASSLIASGNEQFF. The CDR3 coding sequence is TGCGCCAGCAGCTTGATCGCTAGCGGCAATGAGCAGTTCTTC.

This clonotype has a handful of counts. The V and J genes are TRBV5-5 and TRBJ2-2; D uncertain. V gave up 2 bases and J gave up 7 bases, with 6 bases separating them. Germline CDR1 reads SGHKS; CDR2 reads YYEKEE (reference sequence). The length of the CDR3 is 12 residues. The CDR3 DNA reads TGTGCCAGCAGCTTCGGAAACGGGGAGCTGTTTTTT. Translation: CASSFGNGELFF.

This clonotype was found many times. This chain joins TRBV7-9 and TRBJ2-1; no clear D gene. Trimming removed 5 bases at V and 1 base at J, with 6 bases between. The CDR3 runs 13 residues. Germline V gene sequence: CDR1 SEHNR, CDR2 FQNEAQ (reference sequence). In nucleotides, the CDR3 is TGTGCCAGCAGCCCCGTATCCTACAATGAGCAGTTCTTC. This gives the protein CASSPVSYNEQFF. Drawing the rest from reference TRBV7-9 and TRBJ2-1, the complete variable domain is DTGVSQNPRHKITKRGQNVTFRCDPISEHNRLYWYRQTLGQGPEFLTYFQNEAQLEKSRLLSDRFSAERPKGSFSTLEIQRTEQGDSAMYLCASSPVSYNEQFFGPGTRLTVL.

The rearrangement uses TRBV7-2 and TRBJ1-4, with TRBD1 as a possible D gene (6 bases). The length of the CDR3 is 15 residues. V dropped 3 bases and J dropped 8 bases, with 16 bases sitting between them. CDR1 and CDR2 (germline): SGHTA, FQGNSA. The CDR3 spells CASSFQGISNEKLFF. CDR3 DNA: TGTGCCAGCAGCTTCCAGGGGATATCGAACGAAAAACTGTTTTTT.

The genes are TRBV6-5 and TRBJ2-1, with a weak D call TRBD2 (6 bases). The CDR3 has 16 amino acids. V shed 2 bases and J shed 2 bases, with 13 bases lying between them. From germline, CDR1 is MNHEY and CDR2 SVGAGI. The CDR3 DNA reads as TGTGCCAGCAGTTACAGCCCAGGCGGGGCCTACAATGAGCAGTTCTTC. It yields the protein CASSYSPGGAYNEQFF.

This clonotype turned up a few times. V and J are TRBV28 and TRBJ2-7; the match to TRBD1 covers 8 bases. The V and J ends lost 8 bases and 3 bases, in that order; junction bases with no gene match: 6. Germline-derived CDR1 and CDR2 are MDHEN and SYDVKM. CDR3 size: 13 residues. DNA for the CDR3: TGTGCCAGCCGGTGGACAGGGAGCTACGAGCAGTACTTC. It translates to CASRWTGSYEQYF. Filled out from reference TRBV28 and TRBJ2-7, the complete variable domain reads DVKVTQSSRYLVKRTGEKVFLECVQDMDHENMFWYRQDPGLGLRLIYFSYDVKMKEKGDIPEGYSVSREKKERFSLILESASTNQTSMYLCASRWTGSYEQYFGPGTRLTVT.

This clonotype turned up a few times. J is TRBJ2-6 and V is TRBV2; D ambiguous. V lost 6 bases and J 0 bases, leaving 3 bases between the germline ends. Germline V gives CDR1 SNHLY, CDR2 FYNNEI. CDR3 length: 13 residues. For the CDR3, the DNA is TGTGCCAGCAGAGGCTCTGGGGCCAACGTCCTGACTTTC. Its protein product is CASRGSGANVLTF.

In its sample, this clonotype was seen many times. This rearrangement joins TRBV20-1 to TRBJ1-5; possible D gene TRBD1, 6 bases. V was shortened by 2 bases and J by 3 bases, with 8 bases between the two germline ends. Germline V gene sequence: CDR1 DFQATT, CDR2 SNEGSKA (reference sequence). This CDR3 comprises 13 residues. CDR3 nucleotide sequence: TGCAGTGCTAGACAGGGGCCCAATCAGCCCCAGCATTTT. This translates into CSARQGPNQPQHF.

In this sample, this clonotype turned up a few times. The conserved final phenylalanine or tryptophan is absent from the CDR3, which likely points to a read error. No DNA is shown, since the ends of the CDR3 on it are uncertain; the CDR3 is the one TCRdb lists. CDR3 amino acids: CASRRGSSL. The chain links TRBV11-3 to TRBJ1-1. Germline lookup yields CDR1 SGHNT and CDR2 YENEEA. The CDR3 length is 9 residues, termini included.

This clonotype occurred a few times. The chain carries TRBV3-1 and TRBJ2-7; TRBD2 aligns across 7 bases. The CDR3 contains 15 residues. Germline V gives CDR1 LGHDT, CDR2 YNNKEL (reference sequence). The V and J ends lost 4 bases and 0 bases, in that order; junction bases with no gene match: 6. The CDR3 spells CASSPGLQTSYEQYF. CDR3 DNA sequence: TGTGCCAGCAGCCCGGGACTACAGACCTCCTACGAGCAGTACTTC.

The chain links TRBV11-2 to TRBJ2-7; no firm D call. Germline assignment: CDR1 SGHAT and CDR2 FQNNGV. The CDR3 has 14 residues. Deletions cut 5 bases from V and 4 bases from J, with 15 bases between. The CDR3 loop reads CASSSYGGQYEQYF. The CDR3 nucleotides read TGTGCCAGCAGCAGTTACGGCGGTCAATACGAGCAGTACTTC. The full variable domain, with the rest looked up from reference TRBV11-2 and TRBJ2-7, is EAGVAQSPRYKIIEKRQSVAFWCNPISGHATLYWYQQILGQGPKLLIQFQNNGVVDDSQLPKDRFSAERLKGVDSTLKIQPAKLEDSAVYLCASSSYGGQYEQYFGPGTRLTVT.

This clonotype was observed a few times. The chain carries TRBV5-8 and TRBJ2-7; TRBD2 is a possible D gene (5 bases). Germline V gene lookup returns CDR1 SGHTS and CDR2 YDEGEE. The CDR3 has 13 amino acids. Between the trimmed V and J ends, which lost 4 bases and 4 bases, there was a span of 12 bases. DNA of the CDR3: TGTGCCAGCAGCCCGATCTCGGGATACGAGCAGTACTTC. It encodes CASSPISGYEQYF.

The chain employs TRBV20-1 and TRBJ1-6; D is ambiguous. The CDR3 has 17 residues. Trimming left V 0 bases short and J 0 bases short, with 12 bases between. In germline, CDR1 is DFQATT, CDR2 SNEGSKA (reference sequence). Here the CDR3 reads CSARDWQDSSYNSPLHF. The CDR3, as DNA: TGCAGTGCTAGAGATTGGCAGGATAGCTCCTATAATTCACCCCTCCACTTT.

This clonotype showed up just a few times. The gene calls are TRBV28 and TRBJ2-5, with D maybe TRBD1 (6 bases). Trimming stripped 6 bases from V and 1 base from J, with 18 bases between. The CDR3 consists of 16 residues. Germline CDR1 is MDHEN and CDR2 is SYDVKM. The CDR3 protein is CASRGLKQGTQETQYF. The CDR3 DNA reads TGTGCCAGCAGGGGCTTGAAACAGGGAACCCAAGAGACCCAGTACTTC.

This clonotype was counted only a few times. The chain links TRBV2 to TRBJ2-5; 7 bases map to TRBD2. In germline, CDR1 is SNHLY, CDR2 FYNNEI. The CDR3 runs 14 residues. V lost 6 bases, J lost 5 bases, and 9 bases stayed unmatched. CDR3 sequence: CASRGLGWAETQYF. CDR3 DNA sequence: TGTGCCAGCAGAGGACTAGGCTGGGCGGAGACCCAGTACTTC.

Only a few counts were recorded for this clonotype. The chain combines TRBV7-9 with TRBJ1-1; D is ambiguous. Germline lookup yields CDR1 SEHNR and CDR2 FQNEAQ (reference sequence). The CDR3 is made up of 15 amino acids. V lost 4 bases and J lost 8, with 20 bases in between. In DNA, the CDR3 is TGTGCCAGCAGCTCCCTCGACCTGTTTCAAGGGGAAGCTTTCTTT. This gives the protein CASSSLDLFQGEAFF.

The rearrangement links TRBV19 to TRBJ2-7; 7 bases align to TRBD2. The ends lost 10 bases at V and 4 bases at J; junction bases unmatched: 4. CDR1 is LNHDA, CDR2 SQIVND, per germline (reference sequence). The CDR3 runs to 11 residues. CDR3 DNA sequence: TGTGCCACCGGGACTACATACGAGCAGTACTTC. Translated, it gives CATGTTYEQYF.

This clonotype was counted only a few times. The chain recombines TRBV2 with TRBJ2-4; no reliable D call. Germline assignment: CDR1 SNHLY and CDR2 FYNNEI. The CDR3 has 17 amino acids. The ends were cut back, 2 bases at V and 0 bases at J, with 14 bases in the middle. Here the CDR3 reads CASSELQADLAKNIQYF. The CDR3 DNA is TGTGCCAGCAGTGAATTGCAGGCGGACCTAGCCAAAAACATTCAGTACTTC.

There are a few counts of this clonotype. The J gene is TRBJ2-1, the V gene TRBV9, with 9 bases identical to TRBD2. The trim removed 0 bases at V and 8 bases at J, leaving 6 bases unmatched. The length of the CDR3 is 15 residues. Germline-derived CDR1 and CDR2 are SGDLS and YYNGEE. The CDR3 protein is CASSVDLAGIDEQFF. The CDR3 DNA sequence: TGTGCCAGCAGCGTAGATCTAGCGGGAATTGATGAGCAGTTCTTC.

At least ten counts were recorded for this clonotype. V and J are TRBV27 and TRBJ1-5, with D hard to call. Germline CDR1 is MNHEY and CDR2 is SMNVEV (reference sequence). V was trimmed by 5 bases and J by 7 bases, leaving 12 bases between them. This CDR3 has 13 amino acids. The CDR3 region is CASSTQVGQPQHF. CDR3 in DNA: TGTGCCAGCAGTACTCAGGTGGGCCAGCCCCAGCATTTT.

V gene TRBV5-1 combines with J gene TRBJ2-6, with D uncertain. This CDR3 has 18 amino acids. Germline V gene lookup returns CDR1 SGHRS and CDR2 YFSETQ. V gave up 2 bases and J gave up 0 bases, with 15 bases separating them. CDR3 nucleotide sequence: TGCGCCAGCAGCTTCAGACCCCTGCTAGGCTCTGGGGCCAACGTCCTGACTTTC. Amino acid sequence: CASSFRPLLGSGANVLTF.

The sample holds a few counts of this clonotype. V gene TRBV20-1 combines with J gene TRBJ2-7; 9 nucleotides align to TRBD1. The CDR3 has 13 amino acids. V gave up 6 bases and J gave up 4 bases; unmatched junction bases: 7. Germline CDR1 reads DFQATT; CDR2 reads SNEGSKA (reference sequence). CDR3 coding DNA: TGCAGTGCACCGGGACAGGGCTTTTACGAGCAGTACTTC. Protein sequence: CSAPGQGFYEQYF.

This clonotype was counted only a few times. The rearrangement uses TRBV27 and TRBJ2-3, with 8 bases that match TRBD2. This CDR3 spans 16 amino acids. From germline, CDR1 is MNHEY and CDR2 SMNVEV (reference sequence). V trimming: 3 bases; J trimming: 2 bases; junction bases outside the gene matches: 7. DNA for the CDR3: TGTGCCAGCAGTTTCTATAGCGGGGTCCTCACAGATACGCAGTATTTT. Protein: CASSFYSGVLTDTQYF.